The entry that follows covers one T cell receptor beta chain sequence. Using a J-beta primer mix together with a sample-barcoded 5' primer, a second PCR was run for about 6 to 11 cycles. TCRdb fed the 5' RACE reads into MiXCR, producing one record per CDR3 protein. The table has approximately 1.5 million distinct CDR3 sequences, roughly 32% seen once. This CDR3 spans 20 amino acids. In germline, CDR1 is MNHEY, CDR2 SVGAGI. V lost 7 bases, J lost 11 bases, and 29 bases stayed unmatched. This entry belongs to a study of blood T cells in healthy people across ages. Material for sequencing was blood. This receptor was obtained from a woman aged 25 to 39 in good health. The rearrangement uses TRBV6-5 and TRBJ2-3; TRBD1 matches 11 bases. DNA for the CDR3: TGTGCCAGCACGTTGCCGGACAGGGGGCCCCCCAGCGCCATGGAGGCCGAGCAGTATTTT. This gives the protein CASTLPDRGPPSAMEAEQYF.